This T cell receptor beta chain was sequenced for a study of response to subunit inactivated influenza vaccine. The CDR3 spans 14 residues. V was clipped by 7 bases and J by 2 bases, with 11 bases between them. TCRdb itself ran the RT-PCR reads through MiXCR, one entry per CDR3 protein. Of a few hundred thousand distinct CDR3 sequences detected, approximately 7.3% appear once; the ten largest clones hold roughly 14%. The origin of this receptor is a man aged 50 to 75 who received an inactivated influenza vaccine. The sample in question was PBMCs from blood, obtained around 25 months after vaccination. The chain couples TRBV12-3 or TRBV12-4 to TRBJ2-2, with a weak D call TRBD2 (6 bases). The CDR3 protein is CASKRTINTGELFF. The CDR3 DNA is TGTGCCAGCAAGAGGACTATTAACACCGGGGAGCTGTTTTTT.